These 19 T cell receptor beta chains originate from one sample sequenced in a study of CD8+CD57+ T cells in acquired aplastic anemia. It was genomic DNA that served as the template for profiling TCR beta VDJ and CDR3. TCRdb analysed the reads with MiXCR anew, one entry per CDR3 protein. Here the sample spans approximately 120,000 distinct CDR3 sequences, about 43% being singletons. Sequenced patients had shown CD8+CD57+ cell expansion by flow cytometry. Sequences were obtained from sorted CD4+, CD8+, or CD8+CD57+ T cells (not recorded which) from PBMCs. The receptors come from a human donor with aplastic anemia.

This clonotype was counted many times. V and J are TRBV12-3 or TRBV12-4 and TRBJ1-1; a weak D match, TRBD1 (5 bases). The CDR3 totals 13 residues. V lost 6 bases, J lost 1 base, and 9 bases lay in between. CDR3 sequence: CASSRGANTEAFF. The CDR3 DNA is TGTGCCAGCAGCCGAGGGGCGAACACTGAAGCTTTCTTT.

This chain joins TRBV4-1 and TRBJ1-2, with 7 bases aligning to TRBD1. Germline lookup yields CDR1 MGHRA and CDR2 YSYEKL. The trim removed 1 base at V and 4 bases at J, leaving 6 bases unmatched. This CDR3 is 15 amino acids long. CDR3 nucleotides: TGCGCCAGCAGCCAAGGTCCGGGACAGCTCTATGGCTACACCTTC. The encoded protein is CASSQGPGQLYGYTF.

The table lists this clonotype with a few counts. The genes are TRBV20-1 and TRBJ2-7; D gene ambiguous. The germline V gene has CDR1 DFQATT and CDR2 SNEGSKA (reference sequence). V was clipped by 5 bases and J by 4 bases, with 6 bases between them. This CDR3 spans 10 amino acids. The CDR3 DNA follows: TGCAGTGCTTTTGATTACGAGCAGTACTTC. Its translation is CSAFDYEQYF.

The chain employs TRBV6-2 or TRBV6-3 and TRBJ1-4; D is unclear. Trimming left V 5 bases short and J 0 bases short, with 10 bases between. Germline CDR1 reads MNHEY; CDR2 reads SVGEGT. The CDR3 length is 15 residues. CDR3 nucleotide sequence: TGTGCCAGCAGTCCCCCGCGGGCAACTAATGAAAAACTGTTTTTT. Translating it yields CASSPPRATNEKLFF.

This clonotype has a count of ten or more. The gene calls are TRBV24-1 and TRBJ2-7; the D is unclear. The CDR3 is 13 amino acids. The V end was cut by 9 bases, the J end by 7 bases, with 18 bases between. Germline V gene data show CDR1 as KGHDR and CDR2 as SFDVKD. The CDR3 sequence is CATSVTGLREQYF. For the CDR3, the DNA is TGTGCCACCTCCGTCACGGGTTTACGAGAGCAGTACTTC.

Many counts were recorded for this clonotype. CDR3 sequence reads: CASRVPRAGGELFF. Written as DNA, the CDR3 is TGTGCCAGCAGAGTCCCAAGGGCGGGCGGGGAGCTGTTTTTT. The chain combines TRBV6-1 with TRBJ2-2; weak D call: TRBD2 (5 bases). V was trimmed by 6 bases and J by 7 bases, leaving 15 bases between them. CDR1 MNHNS and CDR2 SASEGT come from the germline V gene. CDR3 length equals 14 residues.

This clonotype appeared once. This chain links TRBV4-1 with TRBJ2-5; D might be TRBD2 (6 bases). Trimming stripped 4 bases from V and 4 bases from J, with 16 bases between. The CDR3 has 15 residues. In germline, CDR1 is MGHRA, CDR2 YSYEKL. The CDR3 protein is CASSPTALGGETQYF. CDR3 nucleotide sequence: TGCGCCAGCAGCCCCACGGCGTTGGGGGGAGAGACCCAGTACTTC.

This clonotype was picked up many times. This chain connects TRBV7-6 to TRBJ2-3, with D hard to call. CDR3 length equals 13 residues. Germline V CDR1 and CDR2: SGHVS, FNYEAQ. Trimming cost V 0 bases and J 8 bases, with 9 bases left between them. CDR3 amino acids: CASSLALQGTQYF. CDR3 DNA: TGTGCCAGCAGCTTAGCGCTTCAAGGTACGCAGTATTTT.

Remarks on this clonotype: No conserved phenylalanine or tryptophan ends this CDR3, so it is likely a read error. V and J are TRBV28 and TRBJ1-3, with D hard to call. The CDR3 covers 10 residues. The ends were cut back, 5 bases at V and 8 bases at J, with 4 bases in the middle. Germline lookup yields CDR1 MDHEN and CDR2 SYDVKM. CDR3 sequence (DNA): TGTGCCAGCAGTACAGACACCATATATTCT. Translation: CASSTDTIYS.

J is TRBJ2-7 and V is TRBV7-8; a possible D gene is TRBD1 (5 bases). Per germline, CDR1 SGHVS and CDR2 FQNEAQ. Trimming shortened V by 5 bases and J by 7 bases, and 15 bases separated the two germline ends. This CDR3 has 13 residues. The CDR3 DNA is TGTGCCAGCAGCCCGACAGTCCCTTATGAGCAGTACTTC. Translation: CASSPTVPYEQYF.

The chain couples TRBV10-1 to TRBJ2-1; D tentatively fits TRBD1 or TRBD2 (5 bases each). This CDR3 spans 15 amino acids. V was pared by 3 bases and J by 0 bases, with 9 bases between. From germline, CDR1 is WNHNN and CDR2 SYGVQD (reference sequence). In DNA form, the CDR3 reads TGCGCCAGCAGTGACCCAGGGAGCTCCTACAATGAGCAGTTCTTC. It codes for CASSDPGSSYNEQFF.

This clonotype has at least ten counts. The chain recombines TRBV11-2 with TRBJ2-1; D unresolved. The V gene's germline CDR1 is SGHAT and CDR2 FQNNGV. The CDR3 sequence is 15 residues long. Trimming took off 6 bases at V and 7 bases at J, with 19 bases between the two ends. CDR3 coding DNA: TGTGCCAGCAGGCTTACAGACCATCCTATGAATGAGCAGTTCTTC. Amino acid sequence: CASRLTDHPMNEQFF. Drawing the rest from reference TRBV11-2 and TRBJ2-1, the complete variable domain is EAGVAQSPRYKIIEKRQSVAFWCNPISGHATLYWYQQILGQGPKLLIQFQNNGVVDDSQLPKDRFSAERLKGVDSTLKIQPAKLEDSAVYLCASRLTDHPMNEQFFGPGTRLTVL.

In its sample, this clonotype was seen many times. The rearrangement uses TRBV28 and TRBJ1-2; D perhaps matches TRBD1 (6 bases). Germline V gene sequence: CDR1 MDHEN, CDR2 SYDVKM. There are 11 residues in the CDR3. The germline V and J ends were trimmed by 8 bases and 10 bases, with 14 bases remaining between them. The chain's CDR3 is CASSIQGYYTF. CDR3 DNA sequence: TGTGCCAGCTCTATACAGGGTTACTACACCTTC.

Turning to this clonotype: One base away lies a much larger clone, so this may be a sequencing read error. This chain joins TRBV29-1 and TRBJ1-2; the D is unclear. Germline CDR1 and CDR2: SQVTM and ANQGSEA. The length of the CDR3 is 14 residues. The CDR3 protein is CSVEVLLLGNGCTF. CDR3 in DNA: TGCAGCGTTGAAGTTCTCCTACTGGGGAATGGCTGCACCTTC.

The genes are TRBV25-1 and TRBJ1-2; TRBD1 matches 8 bases. Losses at the gene ends were 4 bases for V and 4 bases for J; bases not matched to a gene: 8. The CDR3 is 15 residues long. Germline V CDR1 and CDR2: MGHDK, SYGVNS. Written as DNA, the CDR3 is TGTGCCAGCAGTGGCGGTCGGCAGGGGGCCTATGGCTACACCTTC. Protein product: CASSGGRQGAYGYTF.

A remark on this clonotype: This may come from a read error, since a much larger clone is one base off. The chain couples TRBV12-3 or TRBV12-4 to TRBJ2-5, with 7 bases aligning to TRBD2. This CDR3 contains 17 residues. The CDR3 DNA follows: TGTGCCAGCACTTTAGCGCAAGGCGGGGGATTTCAAGAGACCCAGTACTTC. Its translation: CASTLAQGGGFQETQYF.

In this sample, this clonotype turned up a few times. A much larger clone differs by one base, so this may be a read error. V and J are TRBV7-9 and TRBJ1-1, with D possibly matching TRBD1 (5 bases). Germline V lookup: CDR1 SEHNR, CDR2 FQNEAQ (reference sequence). CDR3 size: 13 residues. V was cut by 1 base and J by 7 bases, with 10 bases left in between. CDR3 sequence (DNA): TGTGCCAGCAGCTTAGGTTTGGGACTTGAAGCTTTCTTT. It translates to CASSLGLGLEAFF.

This clonotype came up a few times. The J gene is TRBJ1-3, the V gene TRBV30; D is possibly TRBD1 (6 bases). Germline V gives CDR1 GTSNPN, CDR2 SVGIG (reference sequence). There are 14 residues in the CDR3. V was clipped by 4 bases and J by 3 bases, with 13 bases between them. CDR3 DNA: TGTGCCTGGAAAAGTACAGGGTTTGGAAACACCATATATTTT. The encoded protein is CAWKSTGFGNTIYF.

This clonotype was counted between two and nine times. A much larger clone differs from this one at a single base, so this may be a read error. The rearrangement uses TRBV9 and TRBJ1-5, with 10 bases aligning to TRBD1. Germline V gene sequence: CDR1 SGDLS, CDR2 YYNGEE. The CDR3 is 16 residues long. V lost 3 bases, J lost 3 bases, and 6 bases stayed unmatched. The CDR3 bases are TGTGCCAGCAGCGGTCAGACAGGGGGCAACAATCAGCCCCAGCATTTT. Its translation is CASSGQTGGNNQPQHF.